The clone carrying this TCR beta chain appeared many times. Antigen specificity is unknown. This specimen comes from a study of T cells in Graves' hyperthyroidism and ophthalmopathy. Patients with uncontrolled infections, other autoimmune diseases, pregnancy or lactation were excluded. General study findings and limits: A model of 13 V-J features distinguished ophthalmopathy from stable hyperthyroidism. In the blood, most expanded thyroid clonotypes above 0.001 appeared as well.

TCR beta CDR3 region amplification was performed from RNA transcripts. The HTBI primer set served for first-round RT-PCR of the TCR CDR3. TCRdb fed the multiplex PCR reads into MiXCR, producing one record per CDR3 protein. The table shows 270,000 or so distinct CDR3 sequences, with roughly 15% occurring only once. Germline V lookup: CDR1 MGHRA, CDR2 YSYEKL. The CDR3 runs 13 residues. Trimming left V 4 bases short and J 9 bases short, with 13 bases between. Sequencing was carried out using blood. This sequence originates from a woman aged 45-65 years with Graves' hyperthyroidism that later progressed to Graves' ophthalmopathy. V usage is TRBV4-1 and J usage is TRBJ2-1; unclear D gene. The CDR3 reads CASSLALGGEQFF. CDR3 coding DNA: TGCGCCAGCAGCCTCGCCCTGGGCGGTGAGCAGTTCTTC.